Presented here are 6 T cell receptor beta chains from one specimen sequenced in a study of CD8 T cells in Susac syndrome. With random hexamers, reverse transcription was performed on roughly 0.45 to 1 ug of RNA. TCRdb called the immunoSEQ multiplex PCR reads again in MiXCR, with one record for every CDR3 protein. The sample lists about 180,000 distinct CDR3 sequences; 95% to 97% were seen once. Sequencing was done on a sample of CD4+ T cells from PBMCs. The source is a human donor with Susac syndrome.

As DNA, the CDR3 is TGCACCGGCGTGGGGGCCAACACCGGGGAGCTGTTTTTT. Translated: CTGVGANTGELFF. The J gene is TRBJ2-2, the V gene TRBV29-1; D is possibly TRBD1 (6 bases). Per germline, CDR1 SQVTM and CDR2 ANQGSEA. CDR3 length: 13 amino acids.

This rearrangement joins TRBV11-2 to TRBJ2-6; the D gene is possibly TRBD1 (5 bases). The CDR3 runs 15 residues. Deletions cut 3 bases from V and 0 bases from J, with 6 bases between. Germline V gives CDR1 SGHAT, CDR2 FQNNGV. CDR3 sequence: CASSFRGSGANVLTF. The CDR3, as DNA: TGTGCCAGCAGCTTTAGGGGCTCTGGGGCCAACGTCCTGACTTTC. Together with reference TRBV11-2 and TRBJ2-6, the CDR3 gives the full variable domain: EAGVAQSPRYKIIEKRQSVAFWCNPISGHATLYWYQQILGQGPKLLIQFQNNGVVDDSQLPKDRFSAERLKGVDSTLKIQPAKLEDSAVYLCASSFRGSGANVLTFGAGSRLTVL.

The rearrangement joins TRBV28 to TRBJ1-2; D may be TRBD1 (5 bases). The length of the CDR3 is 13 residues. Deletions cut 6 bases from V and 7 bases from J, with 15 bases between. Germline V gene sequence: CDR1 MDHEN, CDR2 SYDVKM. The CDR3 region is CASRTQGALGYTF. CDR3 nucleotide sequence: TGTGCCAGCAGGACCCAGGGAGCCCTTGGCTACACCTTC.

This chain links TRBV15 with TRBJ2-3; D gene uncertain. Germline loops: CDR1 LNHNV, CDR2 YYDKDF (reference sequence). V was cut by 1 base and J by 2 bases, with 1 base left in between. The CDR3 runs to 12 residues. The CDR3: CATSRATDTQYF. Written as DNA, the CDR3 is TGTGCCACCAGCAGAGCCACAGATACGCAGTATTTT.

The gene calls are TRBV29-1 and TRBJ2-7, with TRBD1 matching over 10 bases. CDR1 and CDR2 (germline): SQVTM, ANQGSEA. The CDR3 has 13 residues. V gave up 5 bases and J gave up 2 bases; unmatched junction bases: 3. The CDR3 here is CSVRTGGTYEQYF. CDR3 nucleotide sequence: TGCAGCGTTCGGACAGGGGGAACCTACGAGCAGTACTTC.

This clonotype was seen only once. The chain couples TRBV4-2 to TRBJ1-1; D is perhaps TRBD1 (6 bases). This CDR3 region has 15 residues. Trimming pared 2 bases from V and 5 bases from J, leaving 15 bases between. Germline V gene lookup returns CDR1 LGHNA and CDR2 YNFKEQ. Here the CDR3 DNA reads TGTGCCAGCAGCCAAAGGGAGGGGGGAGGTACTGAAGCTTTCTTT. As protein: CASSQREGGGTEAFF.